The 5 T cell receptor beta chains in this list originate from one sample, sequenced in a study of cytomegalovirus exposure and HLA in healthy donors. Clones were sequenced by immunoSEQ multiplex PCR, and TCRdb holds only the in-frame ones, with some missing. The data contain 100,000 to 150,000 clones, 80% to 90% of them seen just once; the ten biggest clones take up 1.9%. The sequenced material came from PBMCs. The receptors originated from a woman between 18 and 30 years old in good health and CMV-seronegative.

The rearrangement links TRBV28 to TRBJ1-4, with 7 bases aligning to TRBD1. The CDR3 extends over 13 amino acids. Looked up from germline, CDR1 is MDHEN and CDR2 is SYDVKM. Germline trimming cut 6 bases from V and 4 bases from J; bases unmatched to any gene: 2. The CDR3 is CASRGQINEKLFF. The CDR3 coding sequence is TGTGCCAGCAGGGGACAGATTAATGAAAAACTGTTTTTT.

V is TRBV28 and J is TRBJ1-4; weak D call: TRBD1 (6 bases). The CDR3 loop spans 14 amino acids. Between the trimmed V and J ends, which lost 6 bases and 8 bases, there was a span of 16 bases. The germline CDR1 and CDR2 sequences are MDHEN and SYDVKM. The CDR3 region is CASSGGGKGEKLFF. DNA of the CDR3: TGTGCCAGCAGCGGGGGGGGCAAAGGGGAAAAACTGTTTTTT.

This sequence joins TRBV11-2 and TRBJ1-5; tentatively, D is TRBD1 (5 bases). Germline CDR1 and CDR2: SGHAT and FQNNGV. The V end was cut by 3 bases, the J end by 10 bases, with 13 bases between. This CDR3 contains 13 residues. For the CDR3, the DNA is TGTGCCAGCAGCTTTGCGGGGGGTCGTCCCCAGCATTTT. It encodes CASSFAGGRPQHF.

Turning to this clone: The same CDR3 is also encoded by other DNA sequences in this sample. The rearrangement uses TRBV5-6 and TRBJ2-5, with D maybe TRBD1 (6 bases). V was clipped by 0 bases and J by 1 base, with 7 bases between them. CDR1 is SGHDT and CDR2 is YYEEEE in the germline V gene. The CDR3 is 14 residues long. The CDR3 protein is CASSLGGGQETQYF. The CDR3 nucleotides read TGTGCCAGCAGCTTGGGAGGGGGCCAAGAGACCCAGTACTTC.

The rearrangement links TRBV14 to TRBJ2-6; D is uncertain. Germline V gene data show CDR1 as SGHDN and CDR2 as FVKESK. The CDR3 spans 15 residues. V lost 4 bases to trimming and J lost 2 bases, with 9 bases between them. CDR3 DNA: TGTGCCAGCAGCCTGAACTCGGCTGGGGCCAACGTCCTGACTTTC. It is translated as CASSLNSAGANVLTF.